These 3 T cell receptor beta chains originate from one sample sequenced in a study of T-cell memory formation after mild COVID-19. TCRdb reprocessed the 5' RACE reads via MiXCR and lists one record per CDR3 protein. This table has 350,000 or so distinct CDR3 sequences, 20% to 25% appearing once. The sequenced sample consisted of PBMCs or a T cell subset sorted from them (not recorded which). These receptors originate from a man aged 18 to 35 who had mild COVID-19 (a few samples of this study predate the infection). Cell type and time point are not known.

V is TRBV7-2 and J is TRBJ2-3; D remains ambiguous. This CDR3 has 14 residues. Germline CDR1 is SGHTA and CDR2 is FQGNSA. V was shortened by 10 bases and J by 0 bases, with 14 bases between the two germline ends. The CDR3 spells CATSLDMSTDTQYF. Written as DNA, the CDR3 is TGTGCCACCTCCCTCGATATGAGCACAGATACGCAGTATTTT.

In this sample, this clonotype turned up a few times. The V and J genes are TRBV20-1 and TRBJ2-1; 8 nucleotides match TRBD2. CDR3 length: 13 amino acids. Trimming took 4 bases from V and 10 from J; bases not matched to a gene: 9. Germline assignment: CDR1 DFQATT and CDR2 SNEGSKA (reference sequence). This CDR3 reads CSANSGAWMEQFF. The CDR3 DNA reads as TGCAGTGCTAATAGCGGGGCATGGATGGAGCAGTTCTTC.

This clonotype was counted many times. The V and J genes are TRBV5-1 and TRBJ2-2; D is undetermined. Germline assignment: CDR1 SGHRS and CDR2 YFSETQ. The length of the CDR3 is 14 residues. V was pared by 0 bases and J by 5 bases, with 8 bases between. CDR3 nucleotide sequence: TGCGCCAGCAGCTTGGACAGACCGACCGGGGAGCTGTTTTTT. This codes for CASSLDRPTGELFF.